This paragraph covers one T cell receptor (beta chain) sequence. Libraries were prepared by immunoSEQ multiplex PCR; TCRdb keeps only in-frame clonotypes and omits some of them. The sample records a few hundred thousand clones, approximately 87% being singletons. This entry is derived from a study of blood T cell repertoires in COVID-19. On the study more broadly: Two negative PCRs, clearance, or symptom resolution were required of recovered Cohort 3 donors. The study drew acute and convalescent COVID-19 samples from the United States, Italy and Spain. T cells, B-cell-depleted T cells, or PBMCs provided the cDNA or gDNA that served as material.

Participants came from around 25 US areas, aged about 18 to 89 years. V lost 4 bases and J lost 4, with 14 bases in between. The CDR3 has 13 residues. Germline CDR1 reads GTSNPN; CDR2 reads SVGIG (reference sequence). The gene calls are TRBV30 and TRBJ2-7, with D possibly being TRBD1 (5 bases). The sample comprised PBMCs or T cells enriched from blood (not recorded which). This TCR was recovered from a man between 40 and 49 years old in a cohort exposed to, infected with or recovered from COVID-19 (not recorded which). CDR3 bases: TGTGCCTGGAATGGCAGGGAAGTTTACGAGCAGTACTTC. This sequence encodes CAWNGREVYEQYF. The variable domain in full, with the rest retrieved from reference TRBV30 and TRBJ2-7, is SQTIHQWPATLVQPVGSPLSLECTVEGTSNPNLYWYRQAAGRGLQLLFYSVGIGQISSEVPQNLSASRPQDRQFILSSKKLLLSDSGFYLCAWNGREVYEQYFGPGTRLTVT.